This T cell receptor (beta chain) was obtained from a study of Ad26.COV2.S vaccination and SARS-CoV-2 variants. Study information: The donor was enrolled in the Ad26.COV2.S arm of the COV1001 trial. Ad26.COV2.S given intramuscularly, once or twice 56 days apart. Study conclusions and caveats: People who got the vaccine or the placebo had similar non-spike TCR breadth.

With regard to this clone: The antigen is not known.

Treatment indicated: some 20 received Ad26.COV2.S at low or high dose, single or two shots; roughly 5 received placebo; per-sample allocation not given. Samples were taken on day 63 after the first vaccine or placebo injection. CDR3 length equals 14 residues. The germline V and J ends were trimmed by 5 bases and 1 base, with 11 bases remaining between them. From germline, CDR1 is SGHTA and CDR2 FQGTGA. Profiled with immunoSEQ multiplex PCR; TCRdb holds only in-frame clones, not every one. Of hundreds of thousands of clones listed, approximately 88% are singletons. The TCR was taken from a person aged 18-65 years who received the Ad26.COV2.S COVID-19 vaccine or a placebo. The V and J genes are TRBV7-3 and TRBJ1-1, with a weak D call TRBD1 (6 bases). Sequenced here: peripheral blood, sampled in a trial of Ad26.COV2.S vaccine versus placebo. The CDR3 here is CASSPGHSNTEAFF. DNA for the CDR3: TGTGCCAGCAGCCCGGGACATTCGAACACTGAAGCTTTCTTT.